The next 12 T cell receptor beta chains were all read from a single sample in a study of control samples from healthy donors and cancer patients. Produced via immunoSEQ multiplex PCR; TCRdb's table is partial and in-frame only. This sample has 71,000 or so clones, with around nine tenths found just once. Sample: PBMCs. The source of these receptors is a man aged 60 to 75 with lung cancer.

This clone occurred a few times. The rearrangement uses TRBV18 and TRBJ1-6; D not certain. Per germline, CDR1 KGHSH and CDR2 LQKENI. The CDR3 is 13 residues long. The germline V and J ends were trimmed by 1 base and 7 bases, with 5 bases remaining between them. Written as DNA, the CDR3 is TGTGCCAGCTCACCACGGAGGAATTCACCCCTCCACTTT. This translates into CASSPRRNSPLHF.

V gene TRBV9 combines with J gene TRBJ1-4; TRBD1 is a possible D gene (5 bases). V gave up 2 bases and J gave up 8 bases, with 19 bases separating them. Germline CDR1 is SGDLS and CDR2 is YYNGEE. The CDR3 loop spans 16 amino acids. Written as DNA, the CDR3 is TGTGCCAGCAGCGTCCTAGACGGGACCAGCGGGGAAAAACTGTTTTTT. Amino acid sequence: CASSVLDGTSGEKLFF.

On this clone itself: Relative to the germline gene, one junction end is altered; a read error may explain this. The chain uses TRBV2 and TRBJ1-6; D might be TRBD1 (5 bases). Germline assignment: CDR1 SNHLY and CDR2 FYNNEI. The CDR3 is made up of 14 amino acids. CDR3 region: CASSEKYSRVSLDF. CDR3 bases: TGTGCCAGCAGTGAAAAATATAGCAGGGTCTCGTTGGACTTT.

The rearrangement uses TRBV4-1 and TRBJ2-4; TRBD2 matches at 8 bases. This CDR3 is built from 20 residues. Germline assignment: CDR1 MGHRA and CDR2 YSYEKL. Unmatched junction bases numbered 18, after V lost 2 bases and J lost 3 bases. The CDR3 loop reads CASSQLSESTGGQDKNIQYF. CDR3 bases: TGCGCCAGCAGCCAACTTAGTGAATCAACGGGGGGGCAGGACAAAAACATTCAGTACTTC.

This sequence joins TRBV7-2 and TRBJ1-2; no clear D. Germline CDR1 is SGHTA and CDR2 is FQGNSA. This CDR3 spans 17 amino acids. Trimming cost V 0 bases and J 6 bases, with 20 bases left between them. This CDR3 is CASSLARVKASGNGYTF. CDR3 DNA: TGTGCCAGCAGCTTAGCTAGGGTGAAAGCATCGGGGAATGGCTACACCTTC.

The genes are TRBV7-9 and TRBJ1-2, with D perhaps TRBD1 (5 bases). Trimming stripped 5 bases from V and 8 bases from J, with 12 bases between. This CDR3 region has 12 residues. Germline V lookup: CDR1 SEHNR, CDR2 FQNEAQ (reference sequence). The CDR3 nucleotides are TGTGCCAGCAGCCTACTGGACACCGGCTACACCTTC. Its protein is CASSLLDTGYTF.

The chain uses TRBV3-1 (or the pseudogene TRBV3-2) and TRBJ1-6; the D gene is possibly TRBD1 (5 bases). The germline V gene has CDR1 LGHDT and CDR2 YNNKEL (reference sequence). This CDR3 comprises 15 residues. V was cut by 1 base and J by 7 bases, with 11 bases left in between. The CDR3 DNA follows: TGTGCCAGCAGCCAAGTTGCAGGGCCGAATTCACCCCTCCACTTT. Protein: CASSQVAGPNSPLHF.

This chain joins TRBV9 and TRBJ2-7; the D is unclear. This CDR3 contains 17 residues. The germline gives CDR1 SGDLS, CDR2 YYNGEE. V lost 3 bases to trimming and J lost 2 bases, with 21 bases between them. CDR3 DNA sequence: TGTGCCAGCAGCGCCCCTCCGATTTTATCCCTGCCCTACGAGCAGTACGTC. It yields the protein CASSAPPILSLPYEQYV.

The chain links TRBV14 to TRBJ1-2; D is ambiguous. V lost 0 bases to trimming and J lost 13 bases, with 24 bases between them. Germline CDR1 is SGHDN and CDR2 is FVKESK. CDR3 length equals 16 residues. The CDR3 sequence is CASSQELRLRQAPFTF. The CDR3 DNA is TGTGCCAGCAGCCAAGAGCTCAGGCTTCGGCAGGCTCCTTTCACCTTC.

The chain combines TRBV9 with TRBJ1-2; D is uncertain. From germline, CDR1 is SGDLS and CDR2 YYNGEE. Trimming pared 4 bases from V and 2 bases from J, leaving 9 bases between. This CDR3 has 13 residues. CDR3 loop: CASSSSSNYGYTF. The CDR3, as DNA: TGTGCCAGCAGCTCTAGTTCCAACTATGGCTACACCTTC. The variable domain in full, completed from reference TRBV9 and TRBJ1-2, reads DSGVTQTPKHLITATGQRVTLRCSPRSGDLSVYWYQQSLDQGLQFLIQYYNGEERAKGNILERFSAQQFPDLHSELNLSSLELGDSALYFCASSSSSNYGYTFGSGTRLTVV.

The rearrangement uses TRBV6-6 and TRBJ1-5; no firm D call. The CDR3 is 16 residues long. Trimming took 6 bases from V and 2 from J, leaving 17 bases between them. Germline lookup yields CDR1 MNHNY and CDR2 SVGAGI (reference sequence). The CDR3 nucleotides are TGTGCCAGCAGAACGCCCCGCCGGGGAGGCAATCAGCCCCAGCATTTT. Protein sequence: CASRTPRRGGNQPQHF.

The V gene is TRBV24-1, the J gene TRBJ2-5; possible D gene TRBD1, 6 bases. This CDR3 region has 14 residues. Deletions cut 4 bases from V and 5 bases from J, with 13 bases between. The germline V gene has CDR1 KGHDR and CDR2 SFDVKD. CDR3 coding DNA: TGTGCCACCAGTGAGGGGGCCAGATGGGAGACCCAGTACTTC. Translating it yields CATSEGARWETQYF.